The clone carrying this T cell receptor (beta chain) was counted only a few times. This CDR3 region has 16 residues. The germline V gene encodes CDR1 GTSNPN and CDR2 SVGIG (reference sequence). V lost 1 base to trimming and J lost 0 bases, with 14 bases between them. The sample originates from a study of cytomegalovirus exposure and HLA in healthy donors. Researchers ran the PCR with 60 Vbeta and 13 Jbeta primers. Repertoires were generated with immunoSEQ multiplex PCR, while TCRdb's copy carries only in-frame clones and drops some. This table holds 45,000 to 60,000 clones, around three quarters found once.

The sequence was obtained from a man under 40 in good health and CMV-seronegative. The material sequenced was PBMCs. The chain is built from TRBV30 and TRBJ2-3; the D gene is possibly TRBD1 (5 bases). The CDR3 protein is CAWSGVTDASTDTQYF. The CDR3 DNA is TGTGCCTGGAGTGGGGTGACAGACGCTAGCACAGATACGCAGTATTTT.